The rows below give T cell receptor beta chains drawn from one sample of a study of blood T cell repertoires in COVID-19. The protocol was immunoSEQ multiplex PCR, while the TCRdb copy is restricted to in-frame clones and leaves out a portion. The table shows 130,000 to 150,000 clones, with 80% to 90% occurring only once. Sequencing was performed on peripheral blood. The receptors shown here come from a human donor in a cohort sampled during active COVID-19. Both conserved end residues are part of each CDR3. The D gene is left open where the match is weak. The size field is filled for only some rows; it gives once, few, many or a size class.

d_gene	j_gene	v_gene	abundance	CDR3aa	CDR3nt
TRBD1	TRBJ2-7	TRBV7-9	-	CASTTGGQGYDEQYF	TGTGCCAGCACCACGGGTGGACAGGGGTACGACGAGCAGTACTTC
-	TRBJ1-5	TRBV30	-	CAWSVYGGNQPQHF	TGTGCCTGGAGTGTATACGGAGGCAATCAGCCCCAGCATTTT
-	TRBJ1-4	TRBV5-1	-	CASTRGGVGEKLFF	TGCGCCAGCACCCGAGGGGGGGTAGGCGAAAAACTGTTTTTT
-	TRBJ1-3	TRBV11-3	once	CASSWGTTGNTIYF	TGTGCCAGCAGCTGGGGGACAACTGGAAACACCATATATTTT
-	TRBJ2-7	TRBV6-1	-	CASSERRDEQYF	TGTGCCAGCAGTGAAAGGCGGGATGAGCAGTACTTC
TRBD1	TRBJ1-2	TRBV19	once	CASRLQGDLNYGYTF	TGTGCCAGTAGATTACAGGGGGACCTTAACTATGGCTACACCTTC
-	TRBJ2-3	TRBV5-1	-	CASSPAAGLGRDTQYF	TGCGCCAGCAGCCCGGCCGCGGGTCTGGGGAGGGATACGCAGTATTTT
TRBD1	TRBJ2-7	TRBV5-1	-	CASSDLGQGDEQYF	TGCGCCAGCAGCGACCTCGGACAGGGTGATGAGCAGTACTTC
-	TRBJ1-3	TRBV7-2	-	CASSPGGGRGGNTIYF	TGTGCCAGCAGCCCTGGGGGGGGGCGCGGTGGAAACACCATATATTTT
-	TRBJ1-1	TRBV19	once	CASSVADRPNTEAFF	TGTGCCAGTAGTGTCGCGGACAGACCGAACACTGAAGCTTTCTTT
-	TRBJ2-3	TRBV7-2	-	CASSTLGQRAMGTDTQYF	TGTGCCAGCAGCACCCTAGGACAGAGGGCTATGGGGACAGATACGCAGTATTTT
-	TRBJ1-2	TRBV7-2	once	CASSPTEAYGYTF	TGTGCCAGCAGCCCGACAGAAGCTTATGGCTACACCTTC
TRBD2	TRBJ2-5	TRBV5-5	-	CASSFGGDKTQYF	TGTGCCAGCAGCTTCGGGGGGGATAAGACCCAGTACTTC
-	TRBJ2-7	TRBV6-5	-	CAIGQQLSYEQYF	TGTGCCATCGGACAGCAACTCTCCTACGAGCAGTACTTC
TRBD1	TRBJ2-5	TRBV24-1	-	CATSGTGTGTETQYF	TGTGCCACCAGTGGGACCGGGACAGGGACCGAGACCCAGTACTTC
-	TRBJ2-3	TRBV5-1	-	CASSLTKGASTDTQYF	TGCGCCAGCAGCTTGACCAAGGGAGCTAGCACAGATACGCAGTATTTT
TRBD1	TRBJ2-7	TRBV6-5	-	CASRPDRGRRREQYF	TGTGCCAGCAGACCGGACAGGGGGCGCAGGCGCGAGCAGTACTTC
-	TRBJ1-2	TRBV27	-	CASSLGAGVYGYTF	TGTGCCAGCAGTTTAGGGGCAGGGGTCTATGGCTACACCTTC
TRBD1	TRBJ1-1	TRBV5-1	once	CASSLVGTANTEAFF	TGCGCCAGCAGCTTGGTGGGGACAGCGAACACTGAAGCTTTCTTT
-	TRBJ1-3	TRBV4-1	-	CASSLSGGRSGNTIYF	TGCGCCAGCAGCCTCAGCGGAGGACGCTCTGGAAACACCATATATTTT
-	TRBJ1-5	TRBV2	-	CASTLVAGGEPQHF	TGTGCCAGCACTCTTGTGGCCGGGGGAGAGCCCCAGCATTTT
-	TRBJ2-1	TRBV6-5	-	CASTQGGEQFF	TGTGCCAGCACCCAGGGGGGTGAGCAGTTCTTC
TRBD1	TRBJ1-5	TRBV4-3	-	CASSPDRGRGQPQHF	TGCGCCAGCAGCCCCGACAGGGGCAGGGGTCAGCCCCAGCATTTT
-	TRBJ1-5	TRBV4-1	once	CASSQEGERVSSNQPQHF	TGCGCCAGCAGCCAAGAAGGGGAAAGGGTCTCCAGCAATCAGCCCCAGCATTTT
-	TRBJ2-7	TRBV7-2	-	CASSSGVNYEQYF	TGTGCCAGCAGCTCAGGGGTGAACTACGAGCAGTACTTC
-	TRBJ2-1	TRBV27	-	CASSLHSSSYNEQFF	TGTGCCAGCAGTTTGCACAGTAGCTCCTACAATGAGCAGTTCTTC
TRBD1	TRBJ1-2	TRBV5-4	-	CASSGAGGINYGYTF	TGTGCCAGCAGCGGTGCAGGGGGAATTAACTATGGCTACACCTTC
TRBD2	TRBJ2-3	TRBV5-1	once	CASSLVEAGTDTQYF	TGCGCCAGCAGCTTGGTCGAAGCGGGGACAGATACGCAGTATTTT
-	TRBJ1-2	TRBV7-2	-	CASSLGQVSYGYTF	TGTGCCAGCAGCTTAGGACAAGTAAGCTATGGCTACACCTTC
TRBD2	TRBJ2-1	TRBV24-1	-	CATSLLGTSGINEQFF	TGTGCCACCTCCCTCCTTGGGACTAGCGGGATCAATGAGCAGTTCTTC
-	TRBJ1-2	TRBV25-1	-	CASSYTGGYGYTF	TGTGCCAGCAGTTACACCGGCGGCTATGGCTACACCTTC
TRBD1	TRBJ1-2	TRBV6-2/TRBV6-3	few	CASSRDSSFYGYTF	TGTGCCAGCAGCAGGGACAGCTCCTTCTATGGCTACACCTTC
-	TRBJ2-7	TRBV10-3	-	CAISEEQRAYEQYF	TGTGCCATCAGTGAGGAACAGCGGGCGTACGAGCAGTACTTC
-	TRBJ1-1	TRBV6-5	-	CASSVLNTEAFF	TGTGCCAGCTCAGTGCTGAACACTGAAGCTTTCTTT
-	TRBJ1-2	TRBV19	-	CASSMGDGYTF	TGTGCCAGTAGTATGGGAGATGGCTACACCTTC
TRBD2	TRBJ2-1	TRBV9	-	CASSPRGGFMDEQFF	TGTGCCAGCAGCCCGCGGGGGGGCTTTATGGATGAGCAGTTCTTC
-	TRBJ1-2	TRBV30	-	CAWSPGHYSYTF	TGTGCCTGGAGTCCGGGACATTATAGCTACACCTTC
-	TRBJ1-2	TRBV5-6	-	CASSLPGYGYTF	TGTGCCAGCAGCCTCCCGGGCTATGGCTACACCTTC
-	TRBJ1-5	TRBV5-1	-	CASSLGGDQPQHF	TGCGCCAGCAGCTTGGGGGGAGATCAGCCCCAGCATTTT
-	TRBJ1-4	TRBV7-9	-	CASSSYPGTNEKLFF	TGTGCCAGCAGCTCCTACCCAGGGACTAATGAAAAACTGTTTTTT
-	TRBJ1-2	TRBV6-2/TRBV6-3	-	CASSLVQNYGYTF	TGTGCCAGCAGTTTAGTACAGAACTATGGCTACACCTTC
TRBD1	TRBJ1-2	TRBV15	few	CATSKGQGSYGYTF	TGTGCCACCAGCAAAGGACAGGGTAGCTATGGCTACACCTTC
-	TRBJ1-2	TRBV6-5	-	CASSNPAGIGYTF	TGTGCCAGCAGTAACCCCGCAGGGATCGGCTACACCTTC
TRBD1	TRBJ1-6	TRBV11-3	-	CASSYRGNNSPLHF	TGTGCCAGCAGCTACAGGGGAAATAATTCACCCCTCCACTTT
TRBD1	TRBJ1-5	TRBV28	-	CASSFNRGNQPQHF	TGTGCCAGCAGTTTTAACAGGGGTAATCAGCCCCAGCATTTT
-	TRBJ2-7	TRBV10-3	-	CAISERGTEQYF	TGTGCCATCAGTGAGCGGGGGACCGAGCAGTACTTC